This T cell receptor beta chain was documented in a study of OX40 agonist ivuxolimab in advanced cancers. Regarding the study in general: Ivuxolimab was an agonistic, fully human IgG2 monoclonal antibody directed against OX40 (CD134), a costimulatory receptor. Of the approximately 54 patients in dose escalation, 19 had hepatocellular carcinoma, around 15 had melanoma, 9 had renal cell carcinoma and 9 had head and neck cancer. The point of sequencing TCRbeta in the periphery was to test whether ivuxolimab changed TCR sequence diversity and drove clonal T-cell expansion. In the dose-escalation cohort, roughly 82% of patients were male, and the mean age was 60 years with a range of roughly 20 to 80. Prior anti-PD-1, anti-PD-L1 or anti-CTLA-4 therapy was permitted, and checkpoint inhibitors had been received by roughly 40% of dose-escalation patients. The paper reports the monotherapy dose-escalation portion (N = 52 patients) of the phase I ivuxolimab trial. Intravenous ivuxolimab was administered to patients every 2 weeks at six dose levels: 0.01, 0.1, 0.3, 1.5, 3 and 10 mg/kg. Three dose-escalation patients achieved partial responses, one with hepatocellular carcinoma and two with cutaneous melanoma. What the study reported, not specific to this receptor: At doses of 0.1 to 3.0 mg/kg, clonal expansion of both CD4+ and CD8+ blood T cells was observed from baseline to week 6. The antigen specificity of the peripheral T cells that underwent clonal expansion was not determined. Low levels of normalized T-cell clonal expansion were also shown by some nonresponding patients. After ivuxolimab, more expanded clones were found on average in CD8+ T cells than in CD4+ T cells. Partial responders in the 0.1-3.0 mg/kg groups had among the lowest normalized peripheral clonal expansion, especially among CD8+ T cells.

Patients with a history of autoimmune disease or receiving systemic immunosuppression were excluded from the trial. Peripheral blood for TCR sequencing was drawn from every dose cohort at baseline, at cycle 4 day 1 and at cycle 7 day 1. Samples came from an open-label, multicenter, first-in-human phase I dose-escalation trial of ivuxolimab. Adults with locally advanced or metastatic melanoma, renal cell carcinoma, hepatocellular carcinoma or head and neck squamous cell carcinoma were enrolled in the trial. CD4+ and CD8+ T cells were sorted separately from peripheral blood before TCR sequencing. V loses 0 bases of germline sequence and J loses 5 bases, and the interval between the two ends is 13 bases. CDR3 length: 15 amino acids, cysteine to phenylalanine. Only the CDR3 part of the read is kept: 45 bases, read in frame from the first base. According to the germline V gene, CDR1 reads ENHRY and CDR2 reads SYGVKD.

This clone is a singleton in its sample. Its antigen remains unidentified. No per-base quality is available; no much larger clone lies one base away. To sequence the TCRbeta CDR3 region, genomic DNA was isolated from the sorted cells. The immunoSEQ Assay was used to sequence the TCRbeta CDR3 regions. TCRdb provides this immuneACCESS table in a form limited to in-frame rearrangements. Some clones are lacking; in checked studies, under half of them reflect an unresolved V gene, and why the rest are absent is not known. Recorded for this sample are under 55,000 clones; roughly nine tenths of them occurred a single time. The ten largest clones capture around 6.9% of the sample.

The sequence was obtained from an adult with an advanced solid tumor such as melanoma, head and neck, liver or kidney cancer. The chain is assembled from TRBV10-3 and TRBJ1-2, with the D gene not clear enough to name. The material sequenced was CD4+ or CD8+ T cells sorted from blood, taken in a trial of the OX40 agonist ivuxolimab. The CDR3 region: CAISESSVPTYGYTF. The nucleotide sequence reads as follows: TGTGCCATCAGTGAGTCTTCGGTTCCGACGTATGGCTACACCTTC.